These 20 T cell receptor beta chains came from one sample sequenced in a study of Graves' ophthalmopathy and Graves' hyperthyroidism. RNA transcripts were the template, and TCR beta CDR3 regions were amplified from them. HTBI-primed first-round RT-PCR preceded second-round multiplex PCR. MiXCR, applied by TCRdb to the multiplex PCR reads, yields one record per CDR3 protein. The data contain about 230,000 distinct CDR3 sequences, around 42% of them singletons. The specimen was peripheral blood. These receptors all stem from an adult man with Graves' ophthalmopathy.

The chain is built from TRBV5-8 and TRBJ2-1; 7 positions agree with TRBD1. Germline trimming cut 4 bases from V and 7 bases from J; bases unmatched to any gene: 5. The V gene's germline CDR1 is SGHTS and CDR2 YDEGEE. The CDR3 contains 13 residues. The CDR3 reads CASSVGTENEQFF. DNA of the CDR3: TGTGCCAGCAGCGTAGGGACAGAGAATGAGCAGTTCTTC. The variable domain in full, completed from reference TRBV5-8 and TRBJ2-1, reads EAGVTQSPTHLIKTRGQQATLRCSPISGHTSVYWYQQALGLGLQFLLWYDEGEERNRGNFPPRFSGRQFPNYSSELNVNALELEDSALYLCASSVGTENEQFFGPGTRLTVL.

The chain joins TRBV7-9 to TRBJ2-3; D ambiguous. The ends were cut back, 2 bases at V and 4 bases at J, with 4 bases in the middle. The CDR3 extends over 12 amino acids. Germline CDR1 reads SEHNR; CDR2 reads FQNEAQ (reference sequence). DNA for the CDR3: TGTGCCAGCAGCTTATTAGCAGATACGCAGTATTTT. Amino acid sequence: CASSLLADTQYF.

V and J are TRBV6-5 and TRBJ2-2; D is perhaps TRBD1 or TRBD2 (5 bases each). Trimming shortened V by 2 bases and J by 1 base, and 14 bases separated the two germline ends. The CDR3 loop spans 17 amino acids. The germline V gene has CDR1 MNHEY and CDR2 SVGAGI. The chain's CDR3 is CASSYPRGIGNTGELFF. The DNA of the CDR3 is TGTGCCAGCAGTTACCCGAGGGGCATAGGGAACACCGGGGAGCTGTTTTTT.

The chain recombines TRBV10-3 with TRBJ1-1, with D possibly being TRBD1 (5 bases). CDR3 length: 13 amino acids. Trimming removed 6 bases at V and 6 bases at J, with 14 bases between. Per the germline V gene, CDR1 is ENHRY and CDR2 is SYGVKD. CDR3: CAIREREGAEAFF. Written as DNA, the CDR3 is TGTGCCATCAGAGAGAGGGAAGGGGCTGAAGCTTTCTTT.

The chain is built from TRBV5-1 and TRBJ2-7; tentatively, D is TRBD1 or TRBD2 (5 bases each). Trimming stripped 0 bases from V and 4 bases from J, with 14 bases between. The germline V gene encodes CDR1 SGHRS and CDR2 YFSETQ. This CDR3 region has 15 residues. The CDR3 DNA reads TGCGCCAGCAGCTTGGACGGGGCCGCGGCGTACGAGCAGTACTTC. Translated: CASSLDGAAAYEQYF.

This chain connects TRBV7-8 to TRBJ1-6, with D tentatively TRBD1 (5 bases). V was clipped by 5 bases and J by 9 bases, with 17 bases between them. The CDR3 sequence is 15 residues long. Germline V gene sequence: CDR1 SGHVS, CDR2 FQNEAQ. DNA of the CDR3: TGTGCCAGCAGCAGAACGGGGGAGGGGATTTCACCCCTCCACTTT. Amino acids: CASSRTGEGISPLHF.

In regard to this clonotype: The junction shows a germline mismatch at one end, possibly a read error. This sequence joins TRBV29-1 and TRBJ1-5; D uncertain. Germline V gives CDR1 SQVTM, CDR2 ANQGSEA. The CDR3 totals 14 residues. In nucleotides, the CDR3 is TGCAGCGTTCTGAGTGTGGACTACAATGAGCCCCAGCATTTT. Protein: CSVLSVDYNEPQHF.

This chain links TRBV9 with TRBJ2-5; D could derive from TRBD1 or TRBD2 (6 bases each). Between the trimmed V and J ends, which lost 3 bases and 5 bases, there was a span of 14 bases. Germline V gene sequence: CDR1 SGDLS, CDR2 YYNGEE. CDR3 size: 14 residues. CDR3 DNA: TGTGCCAGCAGCGACCATGGGGGGCGGGAGACCCAGTACTTC. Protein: CASSDHGGRETQYF. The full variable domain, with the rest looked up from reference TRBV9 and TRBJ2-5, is DSGVTQTPKHLITATGQRVTLRCSPRSGDLSVYWYQQSLDQGLQFLIQYYNGEERAKGNILERFSAQQFPDLHSELNLSSLELGDSALYFCASSDHGGRETQYFGPGTRLLVL.

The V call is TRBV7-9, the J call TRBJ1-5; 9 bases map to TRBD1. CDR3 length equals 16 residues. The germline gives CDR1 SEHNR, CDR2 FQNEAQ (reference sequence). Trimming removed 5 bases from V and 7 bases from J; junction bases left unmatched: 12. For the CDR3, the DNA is TGTGCCAGCAGCCCCTCAGGGACAGGGTTGCTGCAGCCCCAGCATTTT. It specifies CASSPSGTGLLQPQHF.

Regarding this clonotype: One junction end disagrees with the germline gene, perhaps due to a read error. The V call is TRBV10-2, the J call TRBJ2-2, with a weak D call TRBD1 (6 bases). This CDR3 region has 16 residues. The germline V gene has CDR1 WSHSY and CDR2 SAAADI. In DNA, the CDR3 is TGCGCCACCAGTGATTTGCGTCAGGGGCGGACCGGGGAGCTGTTTTTT. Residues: CATSDLRQGRTGELFF.

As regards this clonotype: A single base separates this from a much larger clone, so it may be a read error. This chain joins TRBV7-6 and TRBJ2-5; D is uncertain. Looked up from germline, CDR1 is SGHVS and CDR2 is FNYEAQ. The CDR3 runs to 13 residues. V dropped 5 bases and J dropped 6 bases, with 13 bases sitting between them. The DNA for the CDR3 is TGTGCCAGCAGCGGACGACAAGTACAGACCCAGTACTTC. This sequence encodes CASSGRQVQTQYF.

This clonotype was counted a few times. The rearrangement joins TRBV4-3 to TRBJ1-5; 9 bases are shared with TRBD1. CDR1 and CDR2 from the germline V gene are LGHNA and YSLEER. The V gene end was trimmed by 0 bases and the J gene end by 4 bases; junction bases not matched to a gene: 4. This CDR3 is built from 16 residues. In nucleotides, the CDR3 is TGCGCCAGCAGCCAAGAGGGACAGGGACGGAATCAGCCCCAGCATTTT. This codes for CASSQEGQGRNQPQHF.

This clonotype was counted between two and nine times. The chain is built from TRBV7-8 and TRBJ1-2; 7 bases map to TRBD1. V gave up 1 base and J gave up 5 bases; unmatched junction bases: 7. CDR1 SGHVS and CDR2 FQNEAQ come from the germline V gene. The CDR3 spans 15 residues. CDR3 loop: CASSLVQGDWYGYTF. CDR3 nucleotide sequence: TGTGCCAGCAGCTTAGTGCAGGGGGATTGGTATGGCTACACCTTC.

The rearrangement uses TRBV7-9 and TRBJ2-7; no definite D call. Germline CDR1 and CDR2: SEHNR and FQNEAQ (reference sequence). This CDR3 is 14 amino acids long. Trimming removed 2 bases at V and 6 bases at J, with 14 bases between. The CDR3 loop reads CASSLTYGSGEQYF. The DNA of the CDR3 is TGTGCCAGCAGCTTAACTTATGGTTCGGGCGAGCAGTACTTC.

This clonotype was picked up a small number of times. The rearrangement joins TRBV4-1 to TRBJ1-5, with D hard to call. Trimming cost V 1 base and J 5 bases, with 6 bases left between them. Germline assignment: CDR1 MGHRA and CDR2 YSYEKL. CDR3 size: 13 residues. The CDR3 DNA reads TGCGCCAGCAGCCAAGGCGGGCATCAGCCCCAGCATTTT. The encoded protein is CASSQGGHQPQHF.

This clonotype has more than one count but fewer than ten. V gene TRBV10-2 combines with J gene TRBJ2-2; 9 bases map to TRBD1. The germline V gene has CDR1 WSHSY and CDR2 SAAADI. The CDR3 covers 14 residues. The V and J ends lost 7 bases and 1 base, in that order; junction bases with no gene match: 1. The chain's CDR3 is CASKGQGNTGELFF. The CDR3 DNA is TGCGCCAGCAAGGGACAGGGGAACACCGGGGAGCTGTTTTTT.

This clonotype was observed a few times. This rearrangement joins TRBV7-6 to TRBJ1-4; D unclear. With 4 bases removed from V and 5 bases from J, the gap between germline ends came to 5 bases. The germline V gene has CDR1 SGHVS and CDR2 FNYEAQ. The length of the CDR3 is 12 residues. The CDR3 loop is CASSSTNEKLFF. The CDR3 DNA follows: TGTGCCAGCAGCTCCACCAATGAAAAACTGTTTTTT.

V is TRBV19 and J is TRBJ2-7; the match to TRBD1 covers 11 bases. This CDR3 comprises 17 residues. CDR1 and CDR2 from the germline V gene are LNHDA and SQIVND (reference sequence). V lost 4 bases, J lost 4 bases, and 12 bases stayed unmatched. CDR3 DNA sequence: TGTGCCAGTAGTACCCGAGTACGGACAGGGGGCTATTACGAGCAGTACTTC. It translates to CASSTRVRTGGYYEQYF.

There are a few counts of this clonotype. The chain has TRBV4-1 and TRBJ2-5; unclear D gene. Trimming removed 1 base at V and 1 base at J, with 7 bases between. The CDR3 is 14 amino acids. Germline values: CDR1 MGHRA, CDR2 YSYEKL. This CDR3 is CASSQAGSQETQYF. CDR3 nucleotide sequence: TGCGCCAGCAGCCAAGCGGGCAGCCAAGAGACCCAGTACTTC.

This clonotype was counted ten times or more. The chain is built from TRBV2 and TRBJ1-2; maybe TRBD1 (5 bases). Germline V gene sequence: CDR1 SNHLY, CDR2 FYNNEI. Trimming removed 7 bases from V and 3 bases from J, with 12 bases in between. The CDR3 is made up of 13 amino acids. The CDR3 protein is CASTAGVDYGYTF. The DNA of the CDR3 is TGTGCCAGCACTGCGGGGGTGGACTATGGCTACACCTTC.